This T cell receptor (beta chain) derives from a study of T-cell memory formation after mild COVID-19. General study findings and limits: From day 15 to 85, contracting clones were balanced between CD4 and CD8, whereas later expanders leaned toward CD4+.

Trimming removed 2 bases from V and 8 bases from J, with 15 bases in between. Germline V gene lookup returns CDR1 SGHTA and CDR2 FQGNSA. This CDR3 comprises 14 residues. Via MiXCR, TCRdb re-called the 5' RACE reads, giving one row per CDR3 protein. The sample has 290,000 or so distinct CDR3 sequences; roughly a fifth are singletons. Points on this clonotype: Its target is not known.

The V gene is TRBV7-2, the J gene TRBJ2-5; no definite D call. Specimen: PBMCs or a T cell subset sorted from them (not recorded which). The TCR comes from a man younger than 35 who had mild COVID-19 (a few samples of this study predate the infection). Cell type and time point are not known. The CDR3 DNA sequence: TGTGCCAGCAGCTTACCCTCCCAGAGATATACCCAGTACTTC. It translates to CASSLPSQRYTQYF.